This TCR beta chain was sequenced during a study of cytomegalovirus exposure and HLA in healthy donors. Overall study context: From donors who were HLA-typed, an early data release held approximately 91 million unique TCRs.

The CDR3 is 13 amino acids. Germline CDR1 is SGHRS and CDR2 is YFSETQ. V gave up 0 bases and J gave up 4 bases, with 4 bases separating them. It was with 60 Vbeta and 13 Jbeta primers that the PCR ran. Some clones are missing from TCRdb's copy, which holds only in-frame ones; the method was immunoSEQ multiplex PCR. Of about 150,000 clones in the sample, about three fifths were seen once. This receptor was identified in a woman aged 60-75 years in good health and CMV-seropositive. The sequenced material came from PBMCs. The chain combines TRBV5-1 with TRBJ1-4, with D hard to call. CDR3 nucleotides: TGCGCCAGCAGCTTGGGGAGTAATGAAAAACTGTTTTTT. Translated, it gives CASSLGSNEKLFF. Supplemented by reference TRBV5-1 and TRBJ1-4, the full variable domain reads KAGVTQTPRYLIKTRGQQVTLSCSPISGHRSVSWYQQTPGQGLQFLFEYFSETQRNKGNFPGRFSGRQFSNSRSEMNVSTLELGDSALYLCASSLGSNEKLFFGSGTQLSVL.